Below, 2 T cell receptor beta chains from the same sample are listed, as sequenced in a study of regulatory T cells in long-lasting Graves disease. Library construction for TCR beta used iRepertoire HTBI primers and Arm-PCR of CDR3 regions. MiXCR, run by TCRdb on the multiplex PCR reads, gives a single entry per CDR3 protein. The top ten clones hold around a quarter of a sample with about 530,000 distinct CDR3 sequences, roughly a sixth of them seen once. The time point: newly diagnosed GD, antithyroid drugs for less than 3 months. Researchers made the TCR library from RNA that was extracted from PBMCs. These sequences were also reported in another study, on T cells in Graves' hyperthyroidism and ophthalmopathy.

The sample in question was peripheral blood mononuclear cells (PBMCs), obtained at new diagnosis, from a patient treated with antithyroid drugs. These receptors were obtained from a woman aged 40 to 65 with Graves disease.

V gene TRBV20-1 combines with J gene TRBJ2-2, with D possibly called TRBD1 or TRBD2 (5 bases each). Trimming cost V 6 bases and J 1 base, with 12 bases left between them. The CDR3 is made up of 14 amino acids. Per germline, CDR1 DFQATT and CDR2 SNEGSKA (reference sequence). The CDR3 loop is CSAAGTENTGELFF. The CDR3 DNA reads TGCAGTGCCGCCGGGACGGAGAACACCGGGGAGCTGTTTTTT.

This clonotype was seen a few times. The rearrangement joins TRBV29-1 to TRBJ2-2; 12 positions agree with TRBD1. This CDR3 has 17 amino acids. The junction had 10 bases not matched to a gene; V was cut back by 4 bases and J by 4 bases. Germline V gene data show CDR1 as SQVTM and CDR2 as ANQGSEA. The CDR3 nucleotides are TGCAGCGTTGTAGGGACAGGGGGCGAATTGGTCACCGGGGAGCTGTTTTTT. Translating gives CSVVGTGGELVTGELFF.